The present T cell receptor beta chain was sequenced within a study of shared T cell receptors in the human thymus. Sequencing used immunoSEQ multiplex PCR; TCRdb keeps in-frame clones, though not all of them. This sample yields hundreds of thousands of clones, of which 70% to 90% are seen a single time; about 0.0098% belongs to the top ten. The same data also contributed to another study, on human thymus T cells. That source reports: Unrelated individuals had highly overlapping thymic repertoires, as reported in related research.

The sequence was collected from a girl under two years old with a congenital heart defect. Specimen: thymocytes.

CDR3 in DNA: TGTGCCAGCAGCTTGAAGGGACATCGGTGTGGGTACGAGCAGTACTTC. This translates into CASSLKGHRCGYEQYF. The V call is TRBV13, the J call TRBJ2-7; D is perhaps TRBD1 (6 bases). Trimming removed 3 bases from V and 4 bases from J, with 19 bases in between. CDR1 is PRHDT and CDR2 is FYEKMQ in the germline V gene (reference sequence). There are 16 residues in the CDR3.